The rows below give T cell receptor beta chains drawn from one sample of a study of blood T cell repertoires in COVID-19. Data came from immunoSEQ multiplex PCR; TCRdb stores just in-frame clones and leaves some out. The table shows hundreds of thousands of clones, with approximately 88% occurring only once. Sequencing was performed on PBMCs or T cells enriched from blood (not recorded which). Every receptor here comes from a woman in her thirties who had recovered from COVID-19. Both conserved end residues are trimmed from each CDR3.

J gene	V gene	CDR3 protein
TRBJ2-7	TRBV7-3	ASSPRGGYEQY
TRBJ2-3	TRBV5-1	ASSASGKVDTQY
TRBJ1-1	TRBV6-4	ASSDELNTEAF
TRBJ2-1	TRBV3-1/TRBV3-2	ATAGLAGGPISYNEQF
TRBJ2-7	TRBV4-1	ASSQGVGQIYEQY
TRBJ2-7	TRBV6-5	ANWETSGVYEQY
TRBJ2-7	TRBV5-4	ASSLAPSAGAYEQY
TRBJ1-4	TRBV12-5	ASGLRDRVRNEKLF
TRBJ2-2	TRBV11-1	ASSILDANTGELF
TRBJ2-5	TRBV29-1	SLRTFQETQY
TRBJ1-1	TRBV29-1	TGLTDPNTEAF